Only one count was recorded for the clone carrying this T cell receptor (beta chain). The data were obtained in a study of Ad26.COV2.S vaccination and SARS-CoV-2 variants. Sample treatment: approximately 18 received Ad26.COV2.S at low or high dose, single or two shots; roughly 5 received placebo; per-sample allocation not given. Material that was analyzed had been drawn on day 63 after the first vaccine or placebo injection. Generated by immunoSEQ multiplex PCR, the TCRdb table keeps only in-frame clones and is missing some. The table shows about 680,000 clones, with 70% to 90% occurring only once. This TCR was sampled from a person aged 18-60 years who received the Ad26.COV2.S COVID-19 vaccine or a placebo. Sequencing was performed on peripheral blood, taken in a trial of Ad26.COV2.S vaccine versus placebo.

The CDR3 region is CASSITGGRETQYF. The DNA of the CDR3 is TGTGCCAGCAGCATTACAGGGGGCCGGGAGACCCAGTACTTC. This chain joins TRBV11-2 and TRBJ2-5; 9 bases are a match to TRBD1. The germline V gene encodes CDR1 SGHAT and CDR2 FQNNGV. The CDR3 sequence is 14 residues long. After removal of 5 bases from V and 5 bases from J, the junction contained 6 bases not matched to a gene.